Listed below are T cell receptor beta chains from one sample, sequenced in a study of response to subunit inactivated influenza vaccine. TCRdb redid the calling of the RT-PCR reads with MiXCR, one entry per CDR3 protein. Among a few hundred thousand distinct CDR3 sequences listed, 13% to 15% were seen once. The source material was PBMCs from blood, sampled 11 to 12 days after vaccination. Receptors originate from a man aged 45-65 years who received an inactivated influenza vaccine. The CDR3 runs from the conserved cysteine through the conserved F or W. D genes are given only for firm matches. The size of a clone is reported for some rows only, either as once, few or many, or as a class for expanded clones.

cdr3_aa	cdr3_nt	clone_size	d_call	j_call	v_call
CASSFPPGTRFRADTQYF	TGTGCCAGCAGTTTCCCGCCCGGGACTAGATTTAGGGCAGATACGCAGTATTTT	.	TRBD2	TRBJ2-3	TRBV28
CASSLGAGISYEQYF	TGTGCCAGCAGCTTGGGGGCGGGGATTTCCTACGAGCAGTACTTC	few	.	TRBJ2-7	TRBV5-5
CASRRGSSYNEQFF	TGTGCCAGCAGACGGGGGAGCTCCTACAATGAGCAGTTCTTC	few	.	TRBJ2-1	TRBV6-1
CASSTGGTFNQPQHF	TGTGCCAGTAGTACCGGAGGGACCTTCAATCAGCCCCAGCATTTT	few	.	TRBJ1-5	TRBV19
CASSPGQGYSTDTQYF	TGCGCCAGCAGCCCGGGACAGGGATATAGCACAGATACGCAGTATTTT	.	TRBD1	TRBJ2-3	TRBV5-1
CASSFLGSAKNIQYF	TGTGCCAGCAGTTTTCTCGGATCAGCCAAAAACATTCAGTACTTC	few	.	TRBJ2-4	TRBV2
CSAKTGTYEQYF	TGCAGTGCTAAAACCGGAACCTACGAGCAGTACTTC	.	.	TRBJ2-7	TRBV20-1
CASSQGVAQYGNTIYF	TGTGCCAGCAGCCAAGGGGTTGCTCAGTATGGAAACACCATATATTTT	few	.	TRBJ1-3	TRBV4-2
CASSWGQGTYNSPLHF	TGTGCCAGCAGTTGGGGACAGGGTACCTATAATTCACCCCTCCACTTT	many	TRBD1	TRBJ1-6	TRBV6-5
CASSLGTGGLDF	TGTGCCAGCAGCTTAGGGACAGGGGGGCTGGACTTC	few	TRBD1	TRBJ2-4	TRBV7-2
CASSLDRVGEQYF	TGTGCCAGCAGCCTAGACAGGGTTGGCGAGCAGTACTTC	.	TRBD1	TRBJ2-7	TRBV7-9
CSSWDRRQETQYF	TGCAGCTCCTGGGACAGGCGGCAAGAGACCCAGTACTTC	few	TRBD1	TRBJ2-5	TRBV29-1
CATSDPARHTQYF	TGTGCCACCAGTGACCCGGCGCGACATACGCAGTATTTT	.	.	TRBJ2-3	TRBV24-1
CASSLVRTGNTIYF	TGTGCCAGCAGCTTGGTGAGGACTGGAAACACCATATATTTT	few	.	TRBJ1-3	TRBV12-3/TRBV12-4
CASSLNVNEQFF	TGTGCCAGCAGCTTAAACGTCAATGAGCAGTTCTTC	many	.	TRBJ2-1	TRBV7-2
CASSLKRVETTNEKLFF	TGTGCCAGCAGCTTAAAGAGGGTGGAAACAACTAATGAAAAACTGTTTTTT	few	.	TRBJ1-4	TRBV7-2
CASRGRGYNEQFF	TGTGCCAGCAGAGGGCGGGGGTACAATGAGCAGTTCTTC	many	TRBD2	TRBJ2-1	TRBV28
CASSFEDGPGRTQYF	TGTGCCAGCAGTTTCGAGGACGGACCCGGGCGGACCCAGTACTTC	.	.	TRBJ2-5	TRBV12-3/TRBV12-4
CASSQGQVRDEQFF	TGCGCCAGCAGCCAAGGACAGGTGAGGGATGAGCAGTTCTTC	.	TRBD1	TRBJ2-1	TRBV5-1
CASTRLAGEETQYF	TGTGCCAGCACCCGACTAGCGGGAGAAGAGACCCAGTACTTC	few	TRBD2	TRBJ2-5	TRBV28
CASSASGGLGSLGDQPQHF	TGTGCCAGCAGTGCCTCAGGGGGCCTGGGCTCCTTGGGAGATCAGCCCCAGCATTTT	many	TRBD1	TRBJ1-5	TRBV28
CASSLKGIEMGQGAFF	TGCGCCAGCAGCTTAAAGGGTATAGAGATGGGACAGGGAGCTTTCTTT	.	TRBD1	TRBJ1-1	TRBV5-1
CASSQGPAQETQYF	TGCGCCAGCAGCCAAGGGCCAGCACAAGAGACCCAGTACTTC	few	.	TRBJ2-5	TRBV4-1
CASSTGLAGSEQYF	TGTGCCAGCAGTACGGGACTAGCGGGGAGTGAGCAGTACTTC	.	TRBD2	TRBJ2-7	TRBV12-3/TRBV12-4
CASRKQGREELFF	TGTGCCAGCAGAAAACAGGGTCGCGAGGAGCTGTTTTTT	.	.	TRBJ2-2	TRBV27
CASSLGPASEYEQYF	TGCGCCAGCAGCTTGGGGCCGGCGTCCGAGTACGAGCAGTACTTC	.	.	TRBJ2-7	TRBV5-1